By frequency in the sample, the clone carrying this T cell receptor beta chain is medium-sized. Its antigen is still unknown. Quantitative 5'-RACE with molecular barcodes produced the TCR beta libraries. TCRdb called the 5' RACE reads again in MiXCR, with one record for every CDR3 protein. This sample yields tens of thousands of distinct CDR3 sequences, of which under 3% are seen a single time; roughly 7.7% belongs to the top ten. The record originates from a study of CD8 T cells in ankylosing spondylitis. Overall study findings and caveats: As reported, disease-linked clones showed significant enrichment in matched ankylosing spondylitis synovial fluid. Seven to nine highly homologous variants made up a TCR beta motif that seemed to typify ankylosing spondylitis blood. Past research had described some motif variants in reactive arthritis synovial fluid and blood.

Sequencing was done on a sample of blood, either unsorted or a sorted T cell fraction (not recorded which). This receptor was identified in a female donor with ankylosing spondylitis or in good health (not recorded which).

CDR3 DNA sequence: TGTGCCAGCAGCAAAGTTTGCACAAGCGATAGCAATCAGCCCCAGCATTTT. It yields the protein CASSKVCTSDSNQPQHF. The chain carries TRBV21-1 and TRBJ1-5. TRBV21-1 is flagged as a pseudogene. This CDR3 comprises 17 residues.